This T cell receptor beta chain was identified in a study of beta chain features in type 1 diabetes (dated by TCRdb to 2017 to 2018). For the study in its entirety: No differences in mean age, gender distribution, total cell number or subset yield were found between patients and healthy donors. A total of about 110 million sorted cells were examined across all samples, and the number of cells per subset was strongly correlated with RNA yield. The study compared TCRB repertoires of sorted circulating CD4+ T cell subsets between recently diagnosed type 1 diabetes patients and matched healthy donors. Regulatory and stem cell-like memory subsets were obtained from only 8 patients and about eight healthy donors, while naive and central memory subsets were obtained from all 30 or so donors. The full study reports these points: A moderate but significant shortening of TCRB CDR3 length was observed in type 1 diabetes patients in all four CD4+ subsets. PCR might favor shorter templates, but patient and control samples were amplified and corrected together, so any skew would affect both groups equally. Because cDNA was sequenced instead of genomic DNA, highly expressing activated cells could be over-represented, though the groups showed no difference in activation or CD3 levels. Because small numbers of individuals were included in the HLA sub-analyses, any influence of HLA type on TCRB rearrangement was left unresolved. At VDJ recombination sites, patients with type 1 diabetes made fewer insertions and deleted more nucleotides, a pattern implying thymic rearrangement abnormalities. Naive, central memory and regulatory TCRB repertoires appeared to be more similar among patients than among healthy donors.

The entire amount of isolated RNA was reverse transcribed using the High Capacity cDNA Reverse Transcription Kit, so the sequenced TCRB transcripts were expressed ones. Naive, central memory and regulatory T cell samples underwent deep immunoSEQ sequencing, averaging approximately 3.5 million total reads per sample. Sorted cells were lysed in RLT buffer and RNA was extracted with DNase-treated RNeasy Micro or Mini kits, depending on cell number. Each cell subset was processed on its own to prevent cross-contamination, while patient and healthy donor samples were processed together. TCRB sequences were amplified from cDNA with the immunoSEQ multiplex PCR, producing 87-bp fragments spanning the CDR3 region. The amplicons were sequenced using the Illumina HiSeq platform. The authors processed their data as follows. PCR bias was computationally corrected using synthetic template baselines, reads within Hamming distance 2 were collapsed, and singletons that could not be merged were discarded. Reads were aligned to IMGT to assign V, D and J genes, CDR3 length, and insertions or deletions at six rearrangement sites. Within each subset, clonotype counts were normalized to sorted cell number, after which true diversity and Gini coefficients were computed with the tcR R package. The overlap coefficient, calculated on TCRB nucleotide sequences, was used to quantify repertoire sharing. Out-of-frame TCRB sequences from naive cells were analyzed to stand in for the pre-selection repertoire. Here the immuneACCESS table is served through TCRdb, limited to in-frame sequences with V and J called. Missing clones are a known gap in these copies; in checked studies unresolved V genes cover under half, and the rest lacks a known reason. V, J and clone size derive from that table, while D and trimming were established from the DNA sequence. This sample has about 450,000 clones in its table, and around 10% of those were observed once. The leading ten clones occupy 0.04% to 0.05% of the sample.

Details on this clone: The specificity of this receptor is unknown. One base away there is no much larger clone; base qualities are not given.

Each donor gave one peripheral blood draw, roughly 110 mL on average, collected into heparinised tubes. Naive, central memory, regulatory and stem cell-like memory CD4+ T cells were sorted on a BD FACSAria II using a panel including CD45RO, CCR7, CD25, CD127, CD95 and CD27. Purity was above 95% for every sorted population. PBMCs were separated immediately by Lymphoprep density gradient centrifugation and were stained directly, without being cultured. So that batch effects would be minimized, each experiment stained and sorted samples in pairs, pairing one healthy donor with one patient. Deletion took 5 bases off V and 8 bases off J, with a span of 13 bases between the germline ends. Including the terminal cysteine and phenylalanine, the CDR3 comprises 12 residues. The read is trimmed to its CDR3 DNA, 36 bases read in frame from base 1. CDR1 and CDR2 (SGHRS, YFSETQ) derive from the germline V gene.

Sequencing input: naive CD4+ T cells from blood. In light of the paper, this sample's cell subset or site label describes: true naive CD4+ T cells. This sequence was found in a woman younger than 35 in good health. The V gene is TRBV5-1 and the J gene is TRBJ1-1; no D gene is confidently identified. The CDR3 protein is CASRGERGEAFF. The bases read TGCGCCAGCAGGGGAGAGCGCGGAGAAGCTTTCTTT.